This TCR beta chain was found in a study of cytomegalovirus exposure and HLA in healthy donors. Study-level results: It has been reported that TCR beta sequences accurately predicted the HLA-A and HLA-B alleles of most subjects. Reports showed the classifier diagnosing cytomegalovirus status with high specificity and sensitivity.

This clone appeared a few times. Its antigen remains unknown. Amplification used 60 Vbeta primers and 13 Jbeta primers. Some clones are missing from TCRdb's copy, which holds only in-frame ones; the method was immunoSEQ multiplex PCR. Altogether 130,000 or so clones are present, more than 8% being singletons, with the ten largest covering under 7%. The CDR3 runs 15 residues. Germline CDR1 is SGHAT and CDR2 is FQNNGV. The V end lost 2 bases, the J end lost 2 bases, and 9 bases lay between the germline ends. The TCR was taken from a man aged 35 to 55 in good health and CMV-seronegative. V and J are TRBV11-2 and TRBJ1-4; D is perhaps TRBD1 (6 bases). The sample comprised PBMCs. CDR3 coding DNA: TGTGCCAGCAGCTTAAGGGGGGGGACTAATGAAAAACTGTTTTTT. Encoded protein: CASSLRGGTNEKLFF. Complete variable domain (other parts from reference TRBV11-2 and TRBJ1-4): EAGVAQSPRYKIIEKRQSVAFWCNPISGHATLYWYQQILGQGPKLLIQFQNNGVVDDSQLPKDRFSAERLKGVDSTLKIQPAKLEDSAVYLCASSLRGGTNEKLFFGSGTQLSVL.